This TCR beta chain was retrieved from a study of T-cell reconstitution after alpha-beta-depleted transplantation in children. This clonotype was counted only a few times. As it was prepared, the TCRbeta library received unique molecular identifiers. TCRdb reprocessed the PCR reads with MiXCR, giving one entry per CDR3 protein. The sample lists 500,000 or so distinct CDR3 sequences, roughly 33% occurring once. The TCR sequence derives from a human donor who donated a stem cell graft to a child with aplastic anemia. The sequenced sample was PBMCs from the stem cell graft donor, obtained from the stem cell graft.

The CDR3 nucleotides are TGTGCCAGCAGCTTGATATCGGCGGCGATCTCTGGGGCCAACGTCCTGACTTTC. Translation gives CASSLISAAISGANVLTF. The chain employs TRBV5-5 and TRBJ2-6; D gene unclear. The V end was cut by 1 base, the J end by 0 bases, with 14 bases between. The germline CDR1 and CDR2 sequences are SGHKS and YYEKEE (reference sequence). The CDR3 is made up of 18 amino acids.